This T cell receptor (beta chain) was observed in a study of blood T cell repertoires in COVID-19. The wider study: Acute and convalescent COVID-19 samples came from the United States, Italy and Spain. T cells, B-cell-depleted T cells, or PBMCs supplied cDNA or gDNA.

The protocol was immunoSEQ multiplex PCR, while the TCRdb copy is restricted to in-frame clones and leaves out a portion. The sample has 200,000 to 250,000 clones, roughly 89% seen once. The V segment lost 5 bases and the J segment 4 bases; nucleotides outside the gene matches: 2. Germline V gives CDR1 LGHNA, CDR2 YSLEER. This CDR3 contains 12 residues. The genes are TRBV4-3 and TRBJ2-7; 7 positions match TRBD2. The sequence was collected from a man aged 30-40 years who had recovered from COVID-19. The sequenced sample consisted of peripheral blood. Here the CDR3 reads CASSSGGYEQYF. The CDR3 bases are TGCGCCAGCAGCTCGGGGGGATACGAGCAGTACTTC.